The next 2 T cell receptor beta chains were all read from a single sample in a study of T cell changes during pregnancy in multiple sclerosis. Data came from immunoSEQ multiplex PCR; TCRdb stores just in-frame clones and leaves some out. The repertoire holds about 110,000 clones, 92% seen once, with approximately 1.5% in the top ten. The sequenced sample was peripheral blood, obtained in the third trimester of pregnancy. These receptor sequences come from a female donor with multiple sclerosis, enrolled in a pregnancy study.

The V and J genes are TRBV5-1 and TRBJ1-1; possibly TRBD1 for D (6 bases). V was cut by 6 bases and J by 0 bases, with 9 bases left in between. This CDR3 comprises 13 residues. Germline assignment: CDR1 SGHRS and CDR2 YFSETQ. The DNA of the CDR3 is TGCGCCAGCAAGCGGGACATGAACACTGAAGCTTTCTTT. Residues: CASKRDMNTEAFF.

In its sample, this clone was seen a few times. The gene calls are TRBV6-4 and TRBJ1-1; TRBD1 matches 9 bases. The ends lost 9 bases at V and 4 bases at J; junction bases unmatched: 6. The CDR3 runs 13 residues. From germline, CDR1 is MRHNA and CDR2 SNTAGT. DNA of the CDR3: TGTGCCAGTGGACAGGGGCCCGGCACTGAAGCTTTCTTT. Its protein product is CASGQGPGTEAFF.